The 21 T cell receptor beta chains below all came from one sample that was sequenced in a study of regulatory T cells in long-lasting Graves disease. In building TCR beta libraries, iRepertoire HTBI primers were used together with Arm-PCR of CDR3 regions. TCRdb reanalysed the multiplex PCR reads using MiXCR and keeps one entry per CDR3 protein. This sample carries fewer than 550,000 distinct CDR3 sequences, around 15% of them seen once, and the ten largest clones take roughly 25%. Documented time point: newly diagnosed GD, antithyroid drugs for less than 3 months. Making the TCR library involved RNA that had been extracted from PBMCs. These sequences were also reported in another study, on T cells in Graves' hyperthyroidism and ophthalmopathy.

This specimen consisted of peripheral blood mononuclear cells (PBMCs), obtained at new diagnosis, from a patient treated with antithyroid drugs. These receptors came from a woman aged 40 to 65 with Graves disease.

This clonotype has more than one count but fewer than ten. The CDR3 region is CASSLAERSIDTGELFF. The DNA of the CDR3 is TGTGCCAGCAGCTTGGCCGAAAGAAGTATAGACACCGGGGAGCTGTTTTTT. The chain recombines TRBV5-5 with TRBJ2-2; unclear D gene. The CDR3 is 17 residues long. Trimming stripped 0 bases from V and 3 bases from J, with 15 bases between. Germline values: CDR1 SGHKS, CDR2 YYEKEE (reference sequence).

This clonotype was detected a few times. The chain couples TRBV20-1 to TRBJ1-5, with D possibly being TRBD1 (5 bases). This CDR3 region has 13 residues. V was shortened by 6 bases and J by 7 bases, with 16 bases between the two germline ends. CDR1 and CDR2 from the germline V gene are DFQATT and SNEGSKA (reference sequence). CDR3 DNA sequence: TGCAGTGCCCTGCGGGGGGTGGAACAGCCCCAGCATTTT. Its translation is CSALRGVEQPQHF.

This clonotype has at least ten counts. V and J are TRBV12-3 or TRBV12-4 and TRBJ1-5; D is possibly TRBD1 (6 bases). V was clipped by 6 bases and J by 4 bases, with 13 bases between them. The CDR3 totals 14 residues. CDR3 protein: CASSHGGQNQPQHF. The DNA of the CDR3 is TGTGCCAGCAGCCATGGGGGGCAGAATCAGCCCCAGCATTTT.

This clonotype was observed many times. The chain joins TRBV7-2 to TRBJ1-4, with D maybe TRBD1 (5 bases). Trimming pared 6 bases from V and 5 bases from J, leaving 13 bases between. The germline V gene has CDR1 SGHTA and CDR2 FQGNSA. The CDR3 has 14 residues. DNA of the CDR3: TGTGCCAGCAGTTTACAGGCGATCAATGAAAAACTGTTTTTT. This translates into CASSLQAINEKLFF.

On this clonotype: One base away lies a much larger clone, so this may be a sequencing read error. The J gene is TRBJ1-2, the V gene TRBV6-2 or TRBV6-3, with 7 bases that match TRBD1. The germline CDR1 and CDR2 sequences are MNHEY and SVGEGT. This CDR3 is built from 12 residues. The CDR3 nucleotides are TGTGCCAGCACCCCAGGGGGTTATGGCTACATCTTC. Residues: CASTPGGYGYIF.

This clonotype was seen ten or more times. The chain has TRBV12-3 or TRBV12-4 and TRBJ2-5; perhaps TRBD1 as D (5 bases). Trimming took 5 bases from V and 4 from J, leaving 20 bases between them. This CDR3 spans 16 amino acids. CDR3 sequence reads: CASSRPVGAIGETQYF. The CDR3 nucleotides are TGTGCCAGCAGTCGCCCCGTAGGGGCTATAGGAGAGACCCAGTACTTC.

This clonotype was recorded at least ten times. J is TRBJ1-5 and V is TRBV12-3 or TRBV12-4; maybe TRBD1 (5 bases). The V end lost 6 bases, the J end lost 0 bases, and 6 bases lay between the germline ends. The length of the CDR3 is 13 residues. The CDR3 loop is CASSRDSNQPQHF. The CDR3 DNA is TGTGCCAGCAGCAGGGATAGCAATCAGCCCCAGCATTTT.

As to this clonotype: One end of the junction does not line up with germline, which may come from a read error. The rearrangement links TRBV6-5 to TRBJ1-2, with D perhaps matching TRBD1 (6 bases). CDR1 is MNHEY and CDR2 is SVGAGI in the germline V gene. The CDR3 has 16 amino acids. CDR3 sequence reads: CASSYLPGEGHYGYAF. The CDR3 DNA reads as TGTGCCAGCAGTTACCTCCCAGGGGAGGGGCACTATGGCTACGCCTTC.

A note on this clonotype: This may be a read error: a much more frequent sequence differs by one nucleotide. The rearrangement joins TRBV6-2 or TRBV6-3 to TRBJ1-1; 7 nucleotides align to TRBD1. The CDR3 is 14 residues long. Looked up from germline, CDR1 is MNHEY and CDR2 is SVGEGT. The CDR3 coding sequence is TGTGTCAGCATTAACAGGGGTGAGAACACTGAAGCTTTCTTT. It codes for CVSINRGENTEAFF.

This clonotype has more than one count but fewer than ten. The V call is TRBV12-5, the J call TRBJ2-3; D call uncertain. This CDR3 contains 15 residues. V was trimmed by 0 bases and J by 2 bases, leaving 9 bases between them. The V gene's germline CDR1 is LGHNT and CDR2 FRNRAP. The CDR3 is CASGLVAGHTDTQYF. DNA of the CDR3: TGTGCTAGTGGTTTGGTAGCTGGCCACACAGATACGCAGTATTTT. Full variable domain (rest looked up from reference TRBV12-5 and TRBJ2-3): DARVTQTPRHKVTEMGQEVTMRCQPILGHNTVFWYRQTMMQGLELLAYFRNRAPLDDSGMPKDRFSAEMPDATLATLKIQPSEPRDSAVYFCASGLVAGHTDTQYFGPGTRLTVL.

This chain connects TRBV20-1 to TRBJ1-2, with D unresolved. V was clipped by 5 bases and J by 1 base, with 8 bases between them. This CDR3 is 12 amino acids long. Germline CDR1 DFQATT, CDR2 SNEGSKA (reference sequence). CDR3 nucleotides: TGCAGTGCTGTGACACTTAACTATGGCTACACCTTC. Translation gives CSAVTLNYGYTF.

This clonotype was seen ten or more times. The chain combines TRBV27 with TRBJ1-1; D remains ambiguous. Trimming left V 3 bases short and J 6 bases short, with 5 bases between. Germline V CDR1 and CDR2: MNHEY, SMNVEV (reference sequence). CDR3 length: 11 residues. DNA of the CDR3: TGTGCCAGCAGTTTTGGGGCTGAAGCTTTCTTT. Protein: CASSFGAEAFF.

This clonotype was counted at least ten times. The chain recombines TRBV6-1 with TRBJ2-7, with a weak D call TRBD2 (6 bases). V lost 6 bases and J 0 bases, leaving 9 bases between the germline ends. This CDR3 is built from 13 residues. CDR1 MNHNS and CDR2 SASEGT come from the germline V gene. This chain's CDR3 is CASRTGSSYEQYF. CDR3 in DNA: TGTGCCAGCAGAACCGGGAGCTCCTACGAGCAGTACTTC.

This clonotype was seen a few times. In DNA, the CDR3 is TGCAGTGCTAGAGTAATGGAAAGGAATGAGCAGTTCTTC. Translated: CSARVMERNEQFF. V gene TRBV20-1 combines with J gene TRBJ2-1; D is unclear. Germline V gene sequence: CDR1 DFQATT, CDR2 SNEGSKA (reference sequence). Trimming took off 1 base at V and 7 bases at J, with 11 bases between the two ends. CDR3 length: 13 residues.

In this sample, this clonotype turned up a few times. CDR3 amino acids: CASSSRGETDTQYF. The DNA of the CDR3 is TGTGCCAGCAGCTCACGGGGGGAAACAGATACGCAGTATTTT. This rearrangement joins TRBV7-6 to TRBJ2-3; 7 bases align to TRBD2. The trim removed 4 bases at V and 3 bases at J, leaving 4 bases unmatched. Germline values: CDR1 SGHVS, CDR2 FNYEAQ. The CDR3 extends over 14 amino acids.

This sequence joins TRBV12-3 or TRBV12-4 and TRBJ1-3, with D hard to call. The CDR3 loop spans 13 amino acids. V was trimmed by 6 bases and J by 0 bases, leaving 6 bases between them. The CDR3: CASSEDSGNTIYF. DNA of the CDR3: TGTGCCAGCAGCGAGGACTCTGGAAACACCATATATTTT.

This clonotype was found a few times. The chain couples TRBV13 to TRBJ1-4; no definite D call. V was trimmed by 3 bases and J by 6 bases, leaving 11 bases between them. This CDR3 is built from 14 residues. Per the germline V gene, CDR1 is PRHDT and CDR2 is FYEKMQ (reference sequence). For the CDR3, the DNA is TGTGCCAGCAGCTTTGGGCCCGAGGATGAAAAACTGTTTTTT. As protein: CASSFGPEDEKLFF.

This clonotype was seen ten or more times. The chain links TRBV5-1 to TRBJ1-1, with D possibly being TRBD1 (5 bases). The CDR3 loop spans 13 amino acids. Germline CDR1 SGHRS, CDR2 YFSETQ. The V end was cut by 6 bases, the J end by 1 base, with 10 bases between. The CDR3 DNA reads as TGCGCCAGCAAAGGGACGGCGAACACTGAAGCTTTCTTT. Translation: CASKGTANTEAFF. Filled out from reference TRBV5-1 and TRBJ1-1, the complete variable domain reads KAGVTQTPRYLIKTRGQQVTLSCSPISGHRSVSWYQQTPGQGLQFLFEYFSETQRNKGNFPGRFSGRQFSNSRSEMNVSTLELGDSALYLCASKGTANTEAFFGQGTRLTVV.

There are a few counts of this clonotype. The rearrangement uses TRBV6-1 and TRBJ1-5; D unresolved. The V and J ends lost 4 bases and 4 bases respectively, with 2 bases between them. Germline V lookup: CDR1 MNHNS, CDR2 SASEGT. This CDR3 contains 11 residues. The CDR3 spells CASSGNQPQHF. The CDR3 DNA sequence: TGTGCCAGCAGTGGAAATCAGCCCCAGCATTTT.

This clonotype was found a few times. The V gene is TRBV6-1, the J gene TRBJ2-1; D uncertain. Trimming removed 3 bases at V and 6 bases at J, with 9 bases between. In germline, CDR1 is MNHNS, CDR2 SASEGT. The CDR3 runs to 13 residues. DNA for the CDR3: TGTGCCAGCAGTGAGATTAAGCTCAATGAGCAGTTCTTC. This encodes CASSEIKLNEQFF.

The chain carries TRBV6-1 and TRBJ2-1; 8 bases fit TRBD1. Germline V gene lookup returns CDR1 MNHNS and CDR2 SASEGT. With V trimmed by 7 bases and J by 8 bases, 10 bases remained unmatched. The CDR3 is 14 residues long. The CDR3 region is CASNSGGGRYEQFF. CDR3 DNA: TGTGCCAGCAACTCAGGGGGCGGACGGTATGAGCAGTTCTTC.